The 31 T cell receptor beta chains presented below share a single source sample, sequenced in a study of T cell responses to AZD1222 COVID-19 vaccine (dated by TCRdb to the early 2020s). The library was made by the immunoSEQ multiplex PCR assay. Not all clones reach the TCRdb copy of this immuneACCESS table, which keeps in-frame sequences only. Checked studies attribute under half of the gap to unresolved V genes and leave the rest unexplained. Across this sample there are about 66,000 clones, with 70% to 80% seen only once. Over 3% of the sample is held by the ten biggest clonotypes. Read against the paper, the sample's time point label means: about 28 days (+/-7) after the second vaccine dose. The specimen was peripheral blood, collected 28 days after the second AZD1222 dose. The source of these receptors is an adult who received the AZD1222 COVID-19 vaccine.

This chain joins TRBV10-3 and TRBJ2-5; D call uncertain. The germline gives CDR1 ENHRY, CDR2 SYGVKD. The CDR3 loop spans 15 amino acids. V was pared by 6 bases and J by 4 bases, with 18 bases between. CDR3 coding DNA: TGTGCCATCAGCGCCGAGTCGGCGGATACAGAGACCCAGTACTTC. As protein: CAISAESADTETQYF.

The chain has TRBV6-5 and TRBJ1-4, with 7 bases lining up with TRBD1. The germline gives CDR1 MNHEY, CDR2 SVGAGI. This CDR3 has 14 amino acids. V dropped 6 bases and J dropped 5; count of bases not matched to a gene: 6. In nucleotides, the CDR3 is TGTGCCAGCAGGGCCCGGGACAGAAATGAAAAACTGTTTTTT. Its protein is CASRARDRNEKLFF.

This clone was observed a handful of times. V usage is TRBV14 and J usage is TRBJ2-5; 7 positions agree with TRBD1. The germline V gene has CDR1 SGHDN and CDR2 FVKESK. CDR3 length equals 15 residues. The J segment lost 0 bases and the V segment lost 4 bases, leaving 5 bases of the junction unmatched. For the CDR3, the DNA is TGTGCCAGCAGCCGATGGACAGGCAACCAAGAGACCCAGTACTTC. Its protein product is CASSRWTGNQETQYF.

The V call is TRBV15, the J call TRBJ1-5; D is ambiguous. The CDR3 runs to 13 residues. Trimming removed 7 bases at V and 9 bases at J, with 16 bases between. Germline V CDR1 and CDR2: LNHNV, YYDKDF (reference sequence). The chain's CDR3 is CATTLGVKGPQHF. CDR3 nucleotides: TGTGCCACCACCCTTGGGGTAAAGGGGCCCCAGCATTTT.

J is TRBJ1-2 and V is TRBV28, with TRBD1 identical over 7 bases. The CDR3 length is 15 residues. Germline V lookup: CDR1 MDHEN, CDR2 SYDVKM. V lost 3 bases, J lost 4 bases, and 8 bases stayed unmatched. CDR3 in amino acids: CASSFADRPSYGYTF. The CDR3 nucleotides are TGTGCCAGCAGTTTTGCGGACAGGCCATCCTATGGCTACACCTTC.

The genes are TRBV2 and TRBJ1-5; tentative D call: TRBD1 (5 bases). The CDR3 runs 14 residues. Germline V gene sequence: CDR1 SNHLY, CDR2 FYNNEI. The V end was cut by 2 bases, the J end by 6 bases, with 11 bases between. CDR3 amino acids: CASSETLGGQPQHF. CDR3 DNA: TGTGCCAGCAGTGAAACACTCGGGGGTCAGCCCCAGCATTTT.

A single count supports this clone. This chain connects TRBV11-3 to TRBJ2-7; 7 bases fit TRBD1. Per the germline V gene, CDR1 is SGHNT and CDR2 is YENEEA. The CDR3 has 15 amino acids. V shed 4 bases, J shed 3 bases, and the junction held 9 bases outside the gene matches. CDR3 DNA: TGTGCCAGCAGCTCGTACAGGGGAGAAGGCTACGAGCAGTACTTC. This sequence encodes CASSSYRGEGYEQYF.

V gene TRBV28 combines with J gene TRBJ1-2; 7 nucleotides line up with TRBD1. Trimming at V came to 6 bases and at J to 5 bases, leaving 6 bases not matched to a gene. Germline V gene data show CDR1 as MDHEN and CDR2 as SYDVKM. The length of the CDR3 is 13 residues. In DNA form, the CDR3 reads TGTGCCAGCAGACCGACAGGGACATATGGCTACACCTTC. It specifies CASRPTGTYGYTF.

This chain uses TRBV6-5 with TRBJ1-1; D not resolved. CDR1 is MNHEY, CDR2 SVGAGI, per germline. V shed 2 bases and J shed 3 bases, with 10 bases lying between them. This CDR3 spans 14 amino acids. In DNA, the CDR3 is TGTGCCAGCAGTTACGCCTCATTTGACACTGAAGCTTTCTTT. Protein: CASSYASFDTEAFF.

V gene TRBV15 combines with J gene TRBJ2-2; D is possibly TRBD1 or TRBD2 (5 bases each). The CDR3 extends over 14 amino acids. The germline CDR1 and CDR2 sequences are LNHNV and YYDKDF (reference sequence). Trimming stripped 0 bases from V and 6 bases from J, with 8 bases between. Here the CDR3 reads CATSRDRDPGELFF. The CDR3, as DNA: TGTGCCACCAGCAGAGACAGGGACCCCGGGGAGCTGTTTTTT. The full variable domain, in which reference TRBV15 and TRBJ2-2 provide the parts outside the CDR3, is DAMVIQNPRYQVTQFGKPVTLSCSQTLNHNVMYWYQQKSSQAPKLLFHYYDKDFNNEADTPDNFQSRRPNTSFCFLDIRSPGLGDTAMYLCATSRDRDPGELFFGEGSRLTVL.

The rearrangement joins TRBV19 to TRBJ1-2; 9 nucleotides match TRBD1. CDR1 and CDR2 from the germline V gene are LNHDA and SQIVND (reference sequence). This CDR3 is built from 13 residues. The junction had 5 bases not matched to a gene; V was cut back by 8 bases and J by 4 bases. CDR3 in DNA: TGTGCCAGTGGGACAGGGACTTTCTATGGCTACACCTTC. Translated, it gives CASGTGTFYGYTF.

V usage is TRBV6-5 and J usage is TRBJ2-3; D not resolved. The V end was cut by 5 bases, the J end by 0 bases, with 9 bases between. Germline CDR1 reads MNHEY; CDR2 reads SVGAGI. The CDR3 spans 14 residues. The CDR3 nucleotides read TGTGCCAGCAGTCAGTCTCACAGCACAGATACGCAGTATTTT. It translates to CASSQSHSTDTQYF.

The chain is built from TRBV27 and TRBJ2-3; TRBD2 might be the D (5 bases). The V and J ends lost 4 bases and 3 bases respectively, with 20 bases between them. Germline CDR1 is MNHEY and CDR2 is SMNVEV (reference sequence). There are 17 residues in the CDR3. CDR3 sequence: CASSSSPKRAGTDTQYF. In nucleotides, the CDR3 is TGTGCCAGCAGTTCCTCTCCGAAGAGGGCTGGGACAGATACGCAGTATTTT.

The chain carries TRBV5-6 and TRBJ1-1, with TRBD1 matching 9 bases. With V trimmed by 3 bases and J by 4 bases, 10 bases remained unmatched. The germline V gene has CDR1 SGHDT and CDR2 YYEEEE. The CDR3 has 16 residues. The CDR3 here is CASSWWGQGGITEAFF. CDR3 bases: TGTGCCAGCAGCTGGTGGGGACAGGGCGGTATCACTGAAGCTTTCTTT. Looking up the rest from reference TRBV5-6 and TRBJ1-1 gives the full variable domain: DAGVTQSPTHLIKTRGQQVTLRCSPKSGHDTVSWYQQALGQGPQFIFQYYEEEERQRGNFPDRFSGHQFPNYSSELNVNALLLGDSALYLCASSWWGQGGITEAFFGQGTRLTVV.

The chain couples TRBV5-8 to TRBJ2-3, with D possibly TRBD2 on 5 matching bases. The CDR3 is 13 amino acids. V was pared by 2 bases and J by 4 bases, with 8 bases between. Germline values: CDR1 SGHTS, CDR2 YDEGEE. CDR3: CASSFGEPDTQYF. The CDR3 coding sequence is TGTGCCAGCAGCTTCGGGGAACCAGATACGCAGTATTTT.

The chain has TRBV27 and TRBJ2-4, with a weak D call TRBD1 (5 bases). V gave up 5 bases and J gave up 0 bases, with 14 bases separating them. The CDR3 sequence is 16 residues long. Germline CDR1 is MNHEY and CDR2 is SMNVEV (reference sequence). CDR3: CASSGALSGAKNIQYF. In DNA, the CDR3 is TGTGCCAGCAGTGGGGCCCTCTCCGGAGCCAAAAACATTCAGTACTTC.

This chain connects TRBV15 to TRBJ1-2, with TRBD1 identical over 8 bases. This CDR3 has 12 residues. V shed 3 bases and J 6 bases; nucleotides not matched to a gene: 0. Per the germline V gene, CDR1 is LNHNV and CDR2 is YYDKDF (reference sequence). The CDR3 DNA sequence: TGTGCCACCAGCAGGACAGGGGATGGCTACACCTTC. Amino acids: CATSRTGDGYTF. Filled out from reference TRBV15 and TRBJ1-2, the complete variable domain reads DAMVIQNPRYQVTQFGKPVTLSCSQTLNHNVMYWYQQKSSQAPKLLFHYYDKDFNNEADTPDNFQSRRPNTSFCFLDIRSPGLGDTAMYLCATSRTGDGYTFGSGTRLTVV.

The V gene is TRBV11-2, the J gene TRBJ2-7; possible D gene TRBD1, 7 bases. Looked up from germline, CDR1 is SGHAT and CDR2 is FQNNGV. The CDR3 totals 13 residues. Trimming took 5 bases from V and 7 from J, leaving 15 bases between them. The CDR3 DNA follows: TGTGCCAGCAGCCCAGGGGGGTTTAGAGAGCAGTACTTC. Translation gives CASSPGGFREQYF.

The rearrangement joins TRBV4-2 to TRBJ1-1; no definite D call. Trimming stripped 1 base from V and 5 bases from J, with 14 bases between. Germline assignment: CDR1 LGHNA and CDR2 YNFKEQ. CDR3 length equals 15 residues. CDR3 residues: CASSQGTGGGTEAFF. The CDR3 DNA follows: TGTGCCAGCAGCCAAGGTACGGGAGGAGGGACTGAAGCTTTCTTT.

This clone showed up just a few times. V gene TRBV5-1 combines with J gene TRBJ2-1; 11 nucleotides match TRBD2. The CDR3 spans 14 residues. Losses at the gene ends were 2 bases for V and 11 bases for J; bases not matched to a gene: 6. CDR1 and CDR2 from the germline V gene are SGHRS and YFSETQ. The CDR3 DNA reads as TGCGCCAGCAGCTTCGGGCTAGCGGGGGGTCAGCAGTTCTTC. Translation gives CASSFGLAGGQQFF.

The chain links TRBV19 to TRBJ2-2; a weak D match, TRBD2 (5 bases). The germline V and J ends were trimmed by 3 bases and 4 bases, with 9 bases remaining between them. From germline, CDR1 is LNHDA and CDR2 SQIVND (reference sequence). The CDR3 is 14 residues long. This CDR3 is CASSIRGGTGELFF. Written as DNA, the CDR3 is TGTGCCAGTAGTATCCGGGGTGGCACCGGGGAGCTGTTTTTT. Full variable domain (rest looked up from reference TRBV19 and TRBJ2-2): DGGITQSPKYLFRKEGQNVTLSCEQNLNHDAMYWYRQDPGQGLRLIYYSQIVNDFQKGDIAEGYSVSREKKESFPLTVTSAQKNPTAFYLCASSIRGGTGELFFGEGSRLTVL.

The J gene is TRBJ1-3, the V gene TRBV6-5, with 7 positions matching TRBD1. The length of the CDR3 is 15 residues. The trim removed 6 bases at V and 0 bases at J, leaving 5 bases unmatched. Germline values: CDR1 MNHEY, CDR2 SVGAGI. The CDR3 DNA follows: TGTGCCAGCAGCGGGGCAGGGGGCTCTGGAAACACCATATATTTT. Its protein is CASSGAGGSGNTIYF.

V usage is TRBV6-5 and J usage is TRBJ1-5; 7 bases agree with TRBD1. Unmatched junction bases numbered 11, after V lost 6 bases and J lost 6 bases. Germline loops: CDR1 MNHEY, CDR2 SVGAGI. The CDR3 spans 15 residues. This CDR3 reads CASSRETGAGQPQHF. The CDR3 DNA follows: TGTGCCAGCAGCCGGGAAACAGGGGCGGGTCAGCCCCAGCATTTT.

This clone appeared once. V gene TRBV2 combines with J gene TRBJ2-7, with 7 bases lining up with TRBD1. Germline trimming cut 5 bases from V and 2 bases from J; bases unmatched to any gene: 3. The CDR3 loop spans 13 amino acids. CDR1 SNHLY and CDR2 FYNNEI come from the germline V gene. The DNA of the CDR3 is TGTGCCAGCAGTTACAGGGGCCCCTACGAGCAGTACTTC. Translation: CASSYRGPYEQYF.

The chain employs TRBV6-5 and TRBJ2-3; D is possibly TRBD1 (6 bases). The V and J ends lost 6 bases and 4 bases respectively, with 14 bases between them. The CDR3 has 14 residues. Germline CDR1 is MNHEY and CDR2 is SVGAGI. The CDR3 region is CASSLRGFADTQYF. The CDR3 nucleotides read TGTGCCAGCAGCCTTAGGGGGTTCGCAGATACGCAGTATTTT.

The gene calls are TRBV5-1 and TRBJ2-7; D is ambiguous. Trimming took 5 bases from V and 1 from J, leaving 10 bases between them. Germline CDR1 reads SGHRS; CDR2 reads YFSETQ. The CDR3 sequence is 13 residues long. CDR3 in amino acids: CASRDGDSYEQYF. CDR3 DNA: TGCGCCAGCAGAGATGGAGATTCCTACGAGCAGTACTTC. The whole variable domain, filled in from reference TRBV5-1 and TRBJ2-7, reads KAGVTQTPRYLIKTRGQQVTLSCSPISGHRSVSWYQQTPGQGLQFLFEYFSETQRNKGNFPGRFSGRQFSNSRSEMNVSTLELGDSALYLCASRDGDSYEQYFGPGTRLTVT.

This chain joins TRBV27 and TRBJ2-1, with a possible D match to TRBD1 (6 bases). The germline V gene encodes CDR1 MNHEY and CDR2 SMNVEV (reference sequence). This CDR3 region has 19 residues. Trimming cost V 0 bases and J 0 bases, with 18 bases left between them. The CDR3 protein is CASSLSARTGPSSYNEQFF. The CDR3 region has the DNA TGTGCCAGCAGTTTATCGGCAAGAACAGGGCCGAGCTCCTACAATGAGCAGTTCTTC.

V is TRBV30 and J is TRBJ1-6; the match to TRBD1 covers 7 bases. CDR1 and CDR2 (germline): GTSNPN, SVGIG (reference sequence). This CDR3 is 14 amino acids long. V dropped 2 bases and J dropped 16; count of bases not matched to a gene: 14. The CDR3 reads CAWSQRDRDTVLHF. Written as DNA, the CDR3 is TGTGCCTGGAGTCAACGAGACAGGGACACAGTACTCCACTTT.

This chain connects TRBV28 to TRBJ1-2, with D perhaps TRBD1 (5 bases). CDR3 length: 16 residues. Per the germline V gene, CDR1 is MDHEN and CDR2 is SYDVKM. Trimming shortened V by 2 bases and J by 5 bases, and 18 bases separated the two germline ends. CDR3 amino acids: CASSLVDLLGGYGYTF. The CDR3 bases are TGTGCCAGCAGTTTAGTCGATCTCCTGGGGGGTTATGGCTACACCTTC.

A single count supports this clone. CDR3 nucleotides: TGTGCCAGCAGACACGGCTGGACAGCGAGCTACGAGCAGTACTTC. Translation gives CASRHGWTASYEQYF. This rearrangement joins TRBV6-5 to TRBJ2-7; D perhaps matches TRBD1 (6 bases). CDR1 and CDR2 from the germline V gene are MNHEY and SVGAGI. CDR3 length: 15 residues. Trimming shortened V by 6 bases and J by 3 bases, and 18 bases separated the two germline ends.

The gene calls are TRBV10-3 and TRBJ2-7, with D possibly being TRBD1 (6 bases). V lost 10 bases, J lost 0 bases, and 10 bases lay in between. The CDR3 consists of 12 residues. The germline CDR1 and CDR2 sequences are ENHRY and SYGVKD. CDR3 amino acids: CATMDSSYEQYF. The CDR3 DNA sequence: TGTGCCACGATGGACAGCTCCTACGAGCAGTACTTC.